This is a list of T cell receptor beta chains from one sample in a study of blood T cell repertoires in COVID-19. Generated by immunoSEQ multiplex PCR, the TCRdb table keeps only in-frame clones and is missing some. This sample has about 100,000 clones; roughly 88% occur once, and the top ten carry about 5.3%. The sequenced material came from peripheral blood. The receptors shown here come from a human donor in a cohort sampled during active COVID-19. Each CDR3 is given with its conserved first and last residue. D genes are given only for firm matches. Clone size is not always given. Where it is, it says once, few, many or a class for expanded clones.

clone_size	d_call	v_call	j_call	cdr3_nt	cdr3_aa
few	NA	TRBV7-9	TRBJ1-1	TGTGCCAGCAGCCCTTGGAGAACTGTTCTGAACACTGAAGCTTTCTTT	CASSPWRTVLNTEAFF
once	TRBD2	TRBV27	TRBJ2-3	TGTGCCAGCAGTTTTGCTCTAGCGGGAGGCCAGGGGTCGCAGTATTTT	CASSFALAGGQGSQYF
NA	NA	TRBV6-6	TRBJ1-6	TGTGCCAGCAGTTACGGGGGCGTCCCCAATTCACCCCTCCACTTT	CASSYGGVPNSPLHF
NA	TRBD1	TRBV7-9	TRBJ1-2	TGTGCCAGCAGCGAACGACAGGGGGGGATGCGTGGCTACACCTTC	CASSERQGGMRGYTF
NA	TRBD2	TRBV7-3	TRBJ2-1	TGTGCCAGCAGCTTAACGAGGACTAGCGGGAGGAATCCCTACAATGAGCAGTTCTTC	CASSLTRTSGRNPYNEQFF
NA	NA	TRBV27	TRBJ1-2	TGTGCCAGCAGTGAGGGATATGGCTACACCTTC	CASSEGYGYTF
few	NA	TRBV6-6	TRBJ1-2	TGTGCCAGCAACCCAGGGTCGATGGACTATGGCTACACCTTC	CASNPGSMDYGYTF
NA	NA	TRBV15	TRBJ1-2	TGTGCCACCAGCAGAGATCCCAGCGGGGAGGGCTACACCTTC	CATSRDPSGEGYTF
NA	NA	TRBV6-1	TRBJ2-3	TGTGCCAGCAGTGAACCAAATACGCAGTATTTT	CASSEPNTQYF
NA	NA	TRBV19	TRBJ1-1	TGTGCCAGTAGAGAGGGTCTTAGGAACACTGAAGCTTTCTTT	CASREGLRNTEAFF
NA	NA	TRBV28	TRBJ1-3	TGTGCCAGCTCCGGGGTTCCTCGAAACACCATATATTTT	CASSGVPRNTIYF
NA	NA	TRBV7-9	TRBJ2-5	TGTGCCAGCAGCCGATCAGGGCAGTACCAAGAGACCCAGTACTTC	CASSRSGQYQETQYF
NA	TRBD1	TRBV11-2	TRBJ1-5	TGTGCCAGCAGCTTAGAGGGACAGGGGATTCAGCCCCAGCATTTT	CASSLEGQGIQPQHF
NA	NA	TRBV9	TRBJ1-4	TGTGCCAGCAGCGTAGCCCAGGGAGGCGAAAAACTGTTTTTT	CASSVAQGGEKLFF
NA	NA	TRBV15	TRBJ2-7	TGTGCCACCAGCTACGAGAGGGTCTCCTACGAGCAGTACTTC	CATSYERVSYEQYF
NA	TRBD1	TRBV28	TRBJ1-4	TGTGCCAGCAGTTTAAACAGGGGGGCTAATGAAAAACTGTTTTTT	CASSLNRGANEKLFF
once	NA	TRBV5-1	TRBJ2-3	TGCGCCAGCAACTCAGGGCTCCAGGTCGATACGCAGTATTTT	CASNSGLQVDTQYF
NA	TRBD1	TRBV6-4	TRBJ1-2	TGTGCCAGCAGGACGTATGACAGGGGAGTTAACTATGGCTACACCTTC	CASRTYDRGVNYGYTF
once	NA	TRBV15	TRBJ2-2	TGTGCCACCAGCAGAGGCCGACATACGAACACCGGGGAGCTGTTTTTT	CATSRGRHTNTGELFF
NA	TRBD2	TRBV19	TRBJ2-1	TGTGCCAGTAAGCACGATAGCGGGAGGGCCGGCAATGAGCAGTTCTTC	CASKHDSGRAGNEQFF
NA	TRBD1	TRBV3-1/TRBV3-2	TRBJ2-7	TGTGCCAGCAGCCAGAGGGACCACAGGGGCGAGCAGTACTTC	CASSQRDHRGEQYF
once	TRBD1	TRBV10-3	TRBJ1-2	TGTGCCATCAGTGAGTCGGGAACGTCAGGGGGAAACTATGGCTACACCTTC	CAISESGTSGGNYGYTF
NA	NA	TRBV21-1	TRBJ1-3	TGTGCCAGCAGCAAAAGATCTCACGGGGGCTCTGGAAACACCATATATTTT	CASSKRSHGGSGNTIYF
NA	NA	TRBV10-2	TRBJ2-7	TGCGCCAGCAGTGAGCAGGCCTACGAGCAGTACTTC	CASSEQAYEQYF
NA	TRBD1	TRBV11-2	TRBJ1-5	TGTGCCAGCAGCTTACTGACAGGGTATAGCAATCAGCCCCAGCATTTT	CASSLLTGYSNQPQHF
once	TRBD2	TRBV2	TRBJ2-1	TGTGCCAGCACGGAGGGTAGCGGGGCCTACAATGAGCAGTTCTTC	CASTEGSGAYNEQFF
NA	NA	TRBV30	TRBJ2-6	TGTGCCTGGAGTTTATCAGGGGCCGGGGCCAACGTCCTGACTTTC	CAWSLSGAGANVLTF
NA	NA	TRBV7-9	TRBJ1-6	TGTGCCAGCAGCTTATACCAGGGAGGTTCACCCCTCCACTTT	CASSLYQGGSPLHF
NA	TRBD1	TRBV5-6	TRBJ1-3	TGTGCCAGCAGCTTGGTGGGCGGGACAGGGATCTCGAACACCATATATTTT	CASSLVGGTGISNTIYF
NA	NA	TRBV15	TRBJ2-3	TGTGCCACCAGCAGAGGACCGGCCTCGGGGAATACGCAGTATTTT	CATSRGPASGNTQYF
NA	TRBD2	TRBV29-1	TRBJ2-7	TGCAGCGTCTTTCCCCATGTGGGGGGGGAGCAGTACTTC	CSVFPHVGGEQYF
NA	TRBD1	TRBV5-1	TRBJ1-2	TGCGCCAGCAGCCAGGGGGACTATGGCTACACCTTC	CASSQGDYGYTF
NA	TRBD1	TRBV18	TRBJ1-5	TGTGCCAGCTCACCAACCGGGACAGGGCCACGGTCCCAGCATTTT	CASSPTGTGPRSQHF
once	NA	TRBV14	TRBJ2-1	TGTGCCAGCAGCCCCGGGAGTCACTACTACAATGAGCAGTTCTTC	CASSPGSHYYNEQFF
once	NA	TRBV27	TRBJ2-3	TGTGCCAGCAGTTCTCCCGGGACACCTACGGAATATACGCAGTATTTT	CASSSPGTPTEYTQYF
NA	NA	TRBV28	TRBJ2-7	TGTGCCAGCGACAGTAACTCCTACGAGCAGTACTTC	CASDSNSYEQYF
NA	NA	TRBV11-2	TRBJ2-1	TGTGCCAGCAGCTTAGATCTAAGTTCTTTCTTC	CASSLDLSSFF
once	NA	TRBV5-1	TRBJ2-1	TGCGCCAGCAGCATGTCAGGGCCGGACAATGAGCAGTTCTTC	CASSMSGPDNEQFF
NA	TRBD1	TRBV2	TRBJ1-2	TGTGCCAGCAGGTTAGGACAGGGGGTGTACTATGGCTACACCTTC	CASRLGQGVYYGYTF
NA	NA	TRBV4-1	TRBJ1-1	TGCGCCAGCAGCCAGAACAGGGAGAACACTGAAGCTTTCTTT	CASSQNRENTEAFF
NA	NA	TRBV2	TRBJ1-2	TGTGCCAGCAGTGAATTAGGGCAGGGGCATGGCTACACCTTC	CASSELGQGHGYTF
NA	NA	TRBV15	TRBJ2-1	TGTGCCACCAGCACGGCTAGCCGTGAGCAGTTCTTC	CATSTASREQFF
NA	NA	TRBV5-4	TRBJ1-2	TGTGCCAGCAGCTCCGTTCAGGGTACCTATGGCTACACCTTC	CASSSVQGTYGYTF
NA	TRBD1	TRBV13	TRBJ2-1	TGTGCCAGCAGCCCTGGGACAGGGAGTTCCTACAATGAGCAGTTCTTC	CASSPGTGSSYNEQFF
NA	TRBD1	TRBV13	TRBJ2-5	TGTGCCAGCAGCTGGCTGACAGGGAAAGGAGAAGAGACCCAGTACTTC	CASSWLTGKGEETQYF
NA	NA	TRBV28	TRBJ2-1	TGTGCCAGCAGTTTAGGCGGGGGCAAGTACAATGAGCAGTTCTTC	CASSLGGGKYNEQFF
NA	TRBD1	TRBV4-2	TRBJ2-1	TGTGCCAGCAGCCAAGATGGGGACAGGAGCTACAATGAGCAGTTCTTC	CASSQDGDRSYNEQFF
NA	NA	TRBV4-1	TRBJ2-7	TGCGCCAGCAGCCAAGAAGAGGTGAGCGGTAGAGCCTACGAGCAGTACTTC	CASSQEEVSGRAYEQYF
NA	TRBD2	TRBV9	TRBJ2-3	TGTGCCAGCAGCTTAACGACTAGCGGGATGTCAGATACGCAGTATTTT	CASSLTTSGMSDTQYF
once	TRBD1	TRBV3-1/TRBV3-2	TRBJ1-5	TGTGCCAGCAGCCAAGAAGGACCCTTGGGGACAGGGGGCGATGATCAGCCCCAGCATTTT	CASSQEGPLGTGGDDQPQHF
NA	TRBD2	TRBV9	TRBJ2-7	TGTGCCAGCAGCGCCGGGACTAGCGGGAGCCACGAGCAGTACTTC	CASSAGTSGSHEQYF
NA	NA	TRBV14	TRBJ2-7	TGTGCCAGCAGCCCACCAGGGGACGCTCGGCACACGAACGAGCAGTACTTC	CASSPPGDARHTNEQYF
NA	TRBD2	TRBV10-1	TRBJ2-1	TGCGCCAGCAGTTCTAGCGGGAGAGGTGAGCAGTTCTTC	CASSSSGRGEQFF
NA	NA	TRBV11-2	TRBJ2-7	TGTGCCAGCAGCGTAGGCGTAGCCTACGAGCAGTACTTC	CASSVGVAYEQYF
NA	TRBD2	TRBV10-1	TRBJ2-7	TGCGCCAGCAGTGATATGGGACTAATGGGACTAGCGGGAGCTAGGTCCTACGAGCAGTACTTC	CASSDMGLMGLAGARSYEQYF
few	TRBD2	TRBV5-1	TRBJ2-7	TGCGCCAGCAGCTTGGAGGGAGGGTACTACGAGCAGTACTTC	CASSLEGGYYEQYF
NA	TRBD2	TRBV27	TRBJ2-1	TGTGCCAGCAGTTTAATTGCGGGAGGATCCTACAATGAGCAGTTCTTC	CASSLIAGGSYNEQFF